The 17 T cell receptor beta chains listed next were all sequenced from one sample in a study. TCRdb re-called the RT-PCR reads through MiXCR, storing one row per CDR3 protein. The profile shows about 680,000 distinct CDR3 sequences, over 12% of them singletons. Sequencing input: memory CD4+ T cells from blood. The origin of the receptors is a female donor in good health, serving as a healthy control.

This clonotype was counted many times. V and J are TRBV30 and TRBJ2-5, with 13 bases identical to TRBD2. Unmatched junction bases numbered 0, after V lost 0 bases and J lost 5 bases. The CDR3 consists of 14 residues. Germline V gene data show CDR1 as GTSNPN and CDR2 as SVGIG (reference sequence). In DNA, the CDR3 is TGTGCCTGGAGTGTACTAGCGGGAGGGGAGACCCAGTACTTC. The encoded protein is CAWSVLAGGETQYF.

The chain has TRBV10-3 and TRBJ2-7; TRBD1 or TRBD2 may be the D gene (7 bases each). This CDR3 spans 15 amino acids. From germline, CDR1 is ENHRY and CDR2 SYGVKD. The V end was cut by 6 bases, the J end by 6 bases, with 21 bases between. The CDR3 sequence is CAIRTTQGRAGEQYF. As DNA, the CDR3 is TGTGCCATCAGAACCACACAGGGGAGGGCGGGCGAGCAGTACTTC.

The rearrangement links TRBV14 to TRBJ2-2, with 13 bases matching TRBD2. After removal of 4 bases from V and 7 bases from J, the junction contained 3 bases not matched to a gene. This CDR3 spans 15 amino acids. Germline V gene lookup returns CDR1 SGHDN and CDR2 FVKESK. The CDR3 protein is CASSLGLAGVGELFF. Here the CDR3 DNA reads TGTGCCAGCAGCCTCGGACTAGCGGGAGTCGGGGAGCTGTTTTTT.

Here the CDR3 reads CSAPPVGGSTDTQYF. CDR3 DNA sequence: TGCAGTGCTCCGCCTGTTGGCGGGAGCACAGATACGCAGTATTTT. The chain is built from TRBV20-1 and TRBJ2-3; D may be TRBD2 (5 bases). The CDR3 is 15 amino acids. Trimming removed 5 bases at V and 0 bases at J, with 15 bases between. Germline lookup yields CDR1 DFQATT and CDR2 SNEGSKA (reference sequence).

The sample holds a few counts of this clonotype. This chain joins TRBV2 and TRBJ2-7; 7 nucleotides line up with TRBD2. The CDR3 runs to 14 residues. Germline loops: CDR1 SNHLY, CDR2 FYNNEI. With 2 bases clipped from V and 10 bases from J, the junction kept 11 bases outside the gene matches. This chain's CDR3 is CASSELLAAEIQYF. The DNA for the CDR3 is TGTGCCAGCAGTGAATTGCTAGCGGCAGAAATACAGTACTTC.

J is TRBJ2-7 and V is TRBV27; 8 bases map to TRBD1. Germline CDR1 is MNHEY and CDR2 is SMNVEV (reference sequence). The CDR3 consists of 16 residues. V dropped 5 bases and J dropped 6; count of bases not matched to a gene: 15. CDR3 amino acids: CASSRRPSTGDAEQYF. CDR3 bases: TGTGCCAGCAGTCGCCGACCCTCGACAGGGGATGCCGAGCAGTACTTC.

This clonotype was recorded at least ten times. V and J are TRBV5-1 and TRBJ1-1, with a weak D call TRBD1 (5 bases). The CDR3 has 14 residues. The V and J ends lost 4 bases and 1 base respectively, with 11 bases between them. Germline CDR1 is SGHRS and CDR2 is YFSETQ. CDR3 DNA sequence: TGCGCCAGCAGCGTCCAGACAGAGAACACTGAAGCTTTCTTT. Its translation is CASSVQTENTEAFF.

This clonotype occurred a few times. The V and J genes are TRBV7-9 and TRBJ1-1; TRBD1 matches at 9 bases. Germline assignment: CDR1 SEHNR and CDR2 FQNEAQ (reference sequence). This CDR3 region has 13 residues. V was clipped by 0 bases and J by 8 bases; unmatched bases: 1. CDR3 sequence reads: CASSLAGTGEAFF. The CDR3 region has the DNA TGTGCCAGCAGCTTAGCCGGGACAGGGGAAGCTTTCTTT.

In this sample, this clonotype turned up a few times. The V and J genes are TRBV6-2 or TRBV6-3 and TRBJ1-5; tentative D call: TRBD1 (6 bases). V dropped 6 bases and J dropped 0 bases, with 12 bases sitting between them. Germline values: CDR1 MNHEY, CDR2 SVGEGT. This CDR3 spans 15 amino acids. The CDR3 sequence: CASRSPQGSNQPQHF. The CDR3, as DNA: TGTGCCAGCAGATCTCCACAGGGTAGCAATCAGCCCCAGCATTTT.

This clonotype was seen at least ten times. This chain uses TRBV20-1 with TRBJ2-7; 7 bases line up with TRBD2. Germline values: CDR1 DFQATT, CDR2 SNEGSKA (reference sequence). There are 15 residues in the CDR3. The V segment lost 1 base and the J segment 0 bases; nucleotides outside the gene matches: 6. CDR3 sequence: CSARGGGESSYEQYF. CDR3 sequence (DNA): TGCAGTGCTAGAGGTGGGGGGGAGAGCTCCTACGAGCAGTACTTC.

This clonotype has only a few counts. V gene TRBV3-1 combines with J gene TRBJ2-7, with 10 bases aligning to TRBD2. Germline V gene data show CDR1 as LGHDT and CDR2 as YNNKEL (reference sequence). The CDR3 has 15 amino acids. Unmatched junction bases numbered 7, after V lost 2 bases and J lost 6 bases. The CDR3 DNA reads as TGTGCCAGCAGCCAACGTAGGACTAGCGGTACCGAGCAGTACTTC. As protein: CASSQRRTSGTEQYF.

V usage is TRBV20-1 and J usage is TRBJ2-7; 8 bases map to TRBD2. The CDR3 runs to 13 residues. Germline V gene lookup returns CDR1 DFQATT and CDR2 SNEGSKA (reference sequence). V was pared by 5 bases and J by 0 bases, with 3 bases of the junction left unmatched. The CDR3 here is CSAETSGSYEQYF. As DNA, the CDR3 is TGCAGTGCTGAAACTAGCGGCTCCTACGAGCAGTACTTC.

The chain joins TRBV10-3 to TRBJ1-1; the match to TRBD1 covers 9 bases. Germline CDR1 ENHRY, CDR2 SYGVKD. V gave up 11 bases and J gave up 5 bases; unmatched junction bases: 12. The CDR3 has 14 amino acids. In DNA, the CDR3 is TGTGCCTCTCGGCAGGGACAGGGTGATACTGAAGCTTTCTTT. Protein product: CASRQGQGDTEAFF.

This clonotype was observed a few times. The rearrangement uses TRBV6-5 and TRBJ2-1; no reliable D call. This CDR3 has 16 amino acids. CDR1 is MNHEY, CDR2 SVGAGI, per germline. The ends were cut back, 2 bases at V and 2 bases at J, with 13 bases in the middle. The CDR3 loop reads CASSYGEDMAYNEQFF. The CDR3 bases are TGTGCCAGCAGTTACGGAGAAGATATGGCCTACAATGAGCAGTTCTTC.

At least ten counts were recorded for this clonotype. The J gene is TRBJ2-5, the V gene TRBV6-5, with D perhaps given as TRBD1 or TRBD2 (5 bases each). Deletions cut 2 bases from V and 5 bases from J, with 15 bases between. The CDR3 is 15 residues long. The V gene's germline CDR1 is MNHEY and CDR2 SVGAGI. The CDR3 DNA reads as TGTGCCAGCAGTTACGGTGGGACGCCAGGCGAGACCCAGTACTTC. Amino acids: CASSYGGTPGETQYF.

This clonotype turned up a few times. This chain links TRBV9 with TRBJ2-1; 13 nucleotides match TRBD2. The V and J ends lost 4 bases and 7 bases, in that order; junction bases with no gene match: 5. The CDR3 spans 15 residues. The germline V gene encodes CDR1 SGDLS and CDR2 YYNGEE. The CDR3 region has the DNA TGTGCCAGCAGCCGACGGACTAGCGGGAGAAATGAGCAGTTCTTC. Amino acids: CASSRRTSGRNEQFF.

This clonotype has a handful of counts. The chain links TRBV18 to TRBJ2-3, with D uncertain. V lost 3 bases and J 0 bases, leaving 10 bases between the germline ends. Germline CDR1 KGHSH, CDR2 LQKENI. The CDR3 length is 15 residues. The CDR3 nucleotides are TGTGCCAGCTCACCCAGTAGCTCTAGCACAGATACGCAGTATTTT. Protein sequence: CASSPSSSSTDTQYF.